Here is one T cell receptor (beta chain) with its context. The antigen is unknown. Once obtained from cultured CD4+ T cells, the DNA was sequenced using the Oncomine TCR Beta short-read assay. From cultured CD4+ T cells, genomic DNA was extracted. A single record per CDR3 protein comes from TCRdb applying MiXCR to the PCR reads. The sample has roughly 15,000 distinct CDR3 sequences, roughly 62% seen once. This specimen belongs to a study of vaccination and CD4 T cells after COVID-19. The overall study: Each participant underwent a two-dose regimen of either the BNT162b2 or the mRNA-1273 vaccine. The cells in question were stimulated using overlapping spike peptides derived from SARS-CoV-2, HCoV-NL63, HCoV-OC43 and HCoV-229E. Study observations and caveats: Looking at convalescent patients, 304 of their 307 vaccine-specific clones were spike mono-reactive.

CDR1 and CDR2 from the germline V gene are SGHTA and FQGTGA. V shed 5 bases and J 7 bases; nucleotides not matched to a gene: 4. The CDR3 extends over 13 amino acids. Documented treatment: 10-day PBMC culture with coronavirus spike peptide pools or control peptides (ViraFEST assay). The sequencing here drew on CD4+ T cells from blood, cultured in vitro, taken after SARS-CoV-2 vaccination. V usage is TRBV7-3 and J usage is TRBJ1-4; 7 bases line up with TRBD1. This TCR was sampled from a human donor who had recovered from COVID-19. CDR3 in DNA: TGTGCCAGCAGCCTCCGACAGGGTGAAAAACTGTTTTTT. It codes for CASSLRQGEKLFF.